There are a few counts of the clone carrying this T cell receptor (beta chain). Its antigen is unknown. These data are taken from a study of T cells in Graves' hyperthyroidism and ophthalmopathy. Study-wide results and caveats: Most thyroid clonotypes expanded above 0.001 appeared in blood too.

The germline V and J ends were trimmed by 3 bases and 5 bases, with 9 bases remaining between them. The CDR3 contains 13 residues. Germline CDR1 reads SGDLS; CDR2 reads YYNGEE. Amplification of TCR beta CDR3 regions was performed using RNA transcripts as template. The primer set for the first-round RT-PCR of the TCR CDR3 was HTBI. TCRdb re-called the multiplex PCR reads through MiXCR, storing one row per CDR3 protein. The data show some 400,000 distinct CDR3 sequences, approximately 13% seen once. The source of this sequence is a young man with Graves' hyperthyroidism that later progressed to Graves' ophthalmopathy. Sequencing was carried out using blood. The chain is built from TRBV9 and TRBJ1-5, with unresolved D. CDR3 DNA: TGTGCCAGCAGCGGGACGGATGATCAGCCCCAGCATTTT. The encoded protein is CASSGTDDQPQHF. The entire variable domain, with the rest obtained from reference TRBV9 and TRBJ1-5, is as follows: DSGVTQTPKHLITATGQRVTLRCSPRSGDLSVYWYQQSLDQGLQFLIQYYNGEERAKGNILERFSAQQFPDLHSELNLSSLELGDSALYFCASSGTDDQPQHFGDGTRLSIL.